Here is one T cell receptor (delta chain) with its context. There is no known antigen for this receptor. This DNA's translation differs at residue 8 from TCRdb's protein, which comes from a much larger clone; a read error is likely, and the protein shown is translated from the DNA. The data originate from a study of γδ T cells in repeated Plasmodium falciparum infection (dated by TCRdb to the early 2020s). A note on the overall study: In the natural-infection arm, Malian children exposed to intense seasonal malaria transmission were enrolled and compared against age and gender matched Australian children. In the study, the shaping of the human gammadelta T cell repertoire by repeated Plasmodium falciparum infection was examined using natural infection in Mali and controlled human malaria infection. Samples from controlled-infection subjects were taken at baseline, right before selected infections, and 21 days after each infection. Four controlled human malaria infections were administered to about five malaria-naive U.S. adults over approximately 600 days by bites from P. falciparum NF54-infected Anopheles stephensi mosquitoes. Malian gammadelta TCR repertoires were analysed cross-sectionally during no-transmission periods and longitudinally across acute febrile malaria episodes. The full study reports these points: Across time and infection, the Vgamma9/Vdelta2+ TCR repertoires showed a highly stable polyclonal makeup, with many TCRgamma sequences overlapping between individuals. Because the controlled-infection cohort was small, analysis of inter-individual variability in gammadelta T cell responses was limited. Compared with the repertoires of Australian children, the Vdelta2-negative gammadelta TCR repertoires of Malian children appeared more clonally expanded, less diverse and less shared. In Vdelta2-negative, largely Vdelta1+, gammadelta TCR repertoires, repeated controlled infections appeared to drive waves of new clonotype selection. Generalizability was limited because the Malian cohort came from a small rural village made up predominantly of one ethnic group.

To prepare the library, multiplex PCR was applied. The sequencer listed for this sample is Illumina MiSeq. Every sorted gammadelta T cell sample had both its TCR gamma (TRG) and TCR delta (TRD) chains sequenced. As for how the authors treated the data: The repertoire analyses used clonotype tree plots, the accumulated frequency of the top 20 clonotypes, and diversity index (DI) and D75 metrics. TCRdb recomputed clones from the public reads with CATT; identical DNA rows were then combined. The V and J calls and clone size are TCRdb's, not the authors'. The sample has around 46,000 delta-chain clones on record, 1.6% of them singletons. Roughly 9.2% of the sample rests with the top ten. V is cut by 0 bases and J by 8 bases, and the space between the germline ends is 10 bases. The CDR3 holds 13 amino acids from the cysteine to the phenylalanine. This entry keeps only the CDR3 DNA: 39 bases, framed from base 1. CDR1 and CDR2 are read off the germline V gene as TSWWSYY and QGS.

For bulk TCR repertoire analysis, Vgamma9/Vdelta2+ and Vdelta2-negative gammadelta T cell populations were flow-sorted out of peripheral blood mononuclear cells. The sample consisted of gamma-delta T cells from blood. This receptor was taken from a pool of human donors (malaria-infected and uninfected, not separated). The chain couples TRDV1 to TRDJ1; no D gene call is confident. CDR3 reads: CALGELSRDKLIF. The nucleotides read TGTGCTCTTGGGGAACTATCCCGAGACAAACTCATCTTT.